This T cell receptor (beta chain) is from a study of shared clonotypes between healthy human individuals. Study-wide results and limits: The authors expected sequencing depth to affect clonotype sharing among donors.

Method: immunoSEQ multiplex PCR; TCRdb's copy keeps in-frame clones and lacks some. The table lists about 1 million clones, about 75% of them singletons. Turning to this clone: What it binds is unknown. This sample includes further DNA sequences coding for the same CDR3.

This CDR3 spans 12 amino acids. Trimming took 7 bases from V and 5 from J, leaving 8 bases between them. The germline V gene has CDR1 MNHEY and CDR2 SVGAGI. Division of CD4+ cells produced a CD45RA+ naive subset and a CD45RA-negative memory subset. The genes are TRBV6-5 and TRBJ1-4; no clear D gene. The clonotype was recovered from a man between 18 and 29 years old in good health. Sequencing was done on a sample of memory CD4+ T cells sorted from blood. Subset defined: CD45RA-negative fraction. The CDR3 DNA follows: TGTGCCAGCAAGGCACCGAATGAAAAACTGTTTTTT. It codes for CASKAPNEKLFF.